A single sample gave rise to the 9 T cell receptor beta chains below, sequenced in a study of cytomegalovirus exposure and HLA in healthy donors (dated by TCRdb to about 2017). Library creation used the immunoSEQ multiplex PCR assay. The multiplex PCR relied on a mix of 60 forward primers for TCR Vbeta segments and 13 reverse primers for TCR Jbeta segments. This is the immuneACCESS table as TCRdb keeps it, with only in-frame sequences that have V and J called. A part of the clones is gone; compared with another copy, unresolved V genes explain less than half, and the rest is unexplained. The sample records about 100,000 clones, about 72% of which are singletons. The top ten hold over 15% of the sample. What was sequenced was PBMCs. These receptors originate from a woman aged 55-70 years in good health and CMV-seropositive.

This clone was counted between two and nine times. This chain uses TRBV10-3 with TRBJ2-2, with 13 bases matching TRBD2. The V and J ends lost 3 bases and 0 bases, in that order; junction bases with no gene match: 4. Per germline, CDR1 ENHRY and CDR2 SYGVKD. CDR3 length: 18 amino acids. The CDR3 bases are TGTGCCATCAGTGATATACTAGCGGGAGGGCCGAACACCGGGGAGCTGTTTTTT. This sequence encodes CAISDILAGGPNTGELFF.

The rearrangement links TRBV2 to TRBJ1-1; 7 nucleotides line up with TRBD1. With V trimmed by 9 bases and J by 7 bases, 14 bases remained unmatched. The germline gives CDR1 SNHLY, CDR2 FYNNEI. The CDR3 is made up of 14 amino acids. This chain's CDR3 is CARWDSGRPREAFF. For the CDR3, the DNA is TGTGCCAGATGGGACAGCGGACGCCCTCGTGAAGCTTTCTTT.

The chain uses TRBV4-1 and TRBJ2-7; unclear D gene. Germline V gene lookup returns CDR1 MGHRA and CDR2 YSYEKL. The germline V and J ends were trimmed by 0 bases and 0 bases, with 9 bases remaining between them. The CDR3 is made up of 15 amino acids. The CDR3 loop is CASSQDSIGSYEQYF. The CDR3 region has the DNA TGCGCCAGCAGCCAAGATAGTATCGGCTCCTACGAGCAGTACTTC.

The genes are TRBV5-1 and TRBJ1-1; a possible D gene is TRBD1 (5 bases). The CDR3 is made up of 13 amino acids. V was shortened by 5 bases and J by 4 bases, with 12 bases between the two germline ends. CDR1 SGHRS and CDR2 YFSETQ come from the germline V gene. CDR3 protein: CASSRLGGTEAFF. The CDR3 nucleotides read TGCGCCAGCAGTCGGCTCGGGGGCACTGAAGCTTTCTTT.

The chain recombines TRBV28 with TRBJ1-4, with D possibly TRBD1 on 6 matching bases. The V end lost 5 bases, the J end lost 6 bases, and 13 bases lay between the germline ends. The CDR3 runs 14 residues. Per germline, CDR1 MDHEN and CDR2 SYDVKM. The CDR3 nucleotides read TGTGCCAGCAGTACGACAGGTCCTCATGAAAAACTGTTTTTT. This translates into CASSTTGPHEKLFF.

The chain has TRBV2 and TRBJ1-3, with D possibly being TRBD1 (5 bases). This CDR3 is built from 12 residues. Trimming left V 4 bases short and J 7 bases short, with 8 bases between. From germline, CDR1 is SNHLY and CDR2 FYNNEI. DNA of the CDR3: TGTGCCAGCAGTGCAGGGTGGAACACCATATATTTT. The encoded protein is CASSAGWNTIYF. Drawing the rest from reference TRBV2 and TRBJ1-3, the complete variable domain is EPEVTQTPSHQVTQMGQEVILRCVPISNHLYFYWYRQILGQKVEFLVSFYNNEISEKSEIFDDQFSVERPDGSNFTLKIRSTKLEDSAMYFCASSAGWNTIYFGEGSWLTVV.

The chain combines TRBV4-1 with TRBJ2-5; the match to TRBD2 covers 8 bases. TRBJ2-7 explains the end of the DNA better; the J call may be wrong. CDR3 length: 16 residues. Germline V CDR1 and CDR2: MGHRA, YSYEKL. CDR3 nucleotide sequence: TGCGCCAGCAGCCAAAGTAGTTATGAGCGGGGGTACGAGCAGTACTTC. Protein: CASSQSSYERGYEQYF.

This chain joins TRBV19 and TRBJ1-1; 8 positions match TRBD1. The trim removed 0 bases at V and 10 bases at J, leaving 16 bases unmatched. Germline V gives CDR1 LNHDA, CDR2 SQIVND (reference sequence). The CDR3 extends over 17 amino acids. The CDR3, as DNA: TGTGCCAGTAGTATAGATCCGGGACAGGCGGGAACAAAGCGAGCTTTCTTT. Translating gives CASSIDPGQAGTKRAFF.

This chain uses TRBV5-5 with TRBJ1-2, with D uncertain. Germline CDR1 and CDR2: SGHKS and YYEKEE (reference sequence). V was trimmed by 4 bases and J by 0 bases, leaving 13 bases between them. This CDR3 has 15 amino acids. The chain's CDR3 is CASSLAVPSNYGYTF. Written as DNA, the CDR3 is TGTGCCAGCAGCCTCGCGGTGCCGTCTAACTATGGCTACACCTTC.